These T cell receptor beta chains were read from a single sample in a study of cytomegalovirus exposure and HLA in healthy donors. Clones were read by immunoSEQ multiplex PCR, and TCRdb kept only the in-frame ones, dropping some. Among a few hundred thousand clones listed, over 75% were seen once. Sequenced input: PBMCs. Receptors originate from a woman aged 18-29 years in good health and CMV-seronegative. The CDR3 runs from the conserved cysteine through the conserved F or W. A D gene is named only where the DNA matches it firmly. Not all rows give a size; the values are once, few, many and, for expanded clones, a class.

V,D,J,length,size,CDR3,DNA
TRBV14,-,TRBJ1-1,12,-,CASRRQTGKAFF,TGTGCCAGCAGGCGACAAACAGGGAAAGCTTTCTTT
TRBV5-1,-,TRBJ1-2,14,-,CASSFEDFNYGYTF,TGCGCCAGCAGCTTCGAGGACTTTAACTATGGCTACACCTTC
TRBV21-1,-,TRBJ2-7,19,-,CASSKQYPQTSLSPYEQYF,TGTGCCAGCAGCAAACAGTACCCCCAGACTAGCCTTTCTCCCTACGAGCAGTACTTC
TRBV2,TRBD2,TRBJ2-1,16,-,CASSNQVLAAYNEQFF,TGTGCCAGCAGTAACCAGGTTCTAGCGGCATACAATGAGCAGTTCTTC
TRBV10-3,TRBD2,TRBJ2-7,14,-,CAISEGLAGDEQYF,TGTGCCATCAGTGAGGGACTAGCGGGAGACGAGCAGTACTTC
TRBV15,-,TRBJ2-2,16,-,CATSRPGIVATGELFF,TGTGCCACCAGCAGACCCGGGATCGTGGCCACCGGGGAGCTGTTTTTT
TRBV30,-,TRBJ1-4,13,-,CACLPRVNEKLFF,TGTGCCTGCCTACCACGGGTGAATGAAAAACTGTTTTTT
TRBV12-5,TRBD2,TRBJ2-1,19,-,CASGLGTSGRGAGYNEQFF,TGTGCTAGTGGGCTCGGGACTAGCGGGAGGGGGGCCGGATACAATGAGCAGTTCTTC
TRBV11-2,TRBD1,TRBJ1-2,16,few,CASSPDRQGAGYGYTF,TGTGCCAGCAGCCCCGATCGACAGGGGGCAGGCTATGGCTACACCTTC
TRBV19,-,TRBJ1-5,16,-,CASSIDGGFGNQPQHF,TGTGCCAGTAGTATAGATGGGGGGTTCGGCAATCAGCCCCAGCATTTT
TRBV7-3,-,TRBJ2-2,14,-,CASSLSRDTGELFF,TGTGCCAGCAGCTTAAGCCGAGACACCGGGGAGCTGTTTTTT
TRBV28,-,TRBJ2-5,19,-,CASSPPMWGLGGAQETQYF,TGTGCCAGCAGTCCCCCTATGTGGGGCTTAGGGGGGGCCCAAGAGACCCAGTACTTC
TRBV18,TRBD1,TRBJ2-7,16,once,CASSPKDRTSNYEQYF,TGTGCCAGCTCACCCAAGGACAGGACCTCTAACTACGAGCAGTACTTC
TRBV7-6,-,TRBJ1-3,15,-,CASSLYTDSGNTIYF,TGTGCCAGCAGCTTGTACACCGACTCTGGAAACACCATATATTTT
TRBV10-1,-,TRBJ2-2,15,-,CASSVGGIETGELFF,TGCGCCAGCAGTGTGGGGGGTATAGAAACCGGGGAGCTGTTTTTT
TRBV19,-,TRBJ2-7,14,-,CASSLGHRTYEQYF,TGTGCCAGTAGTTTGGGACACCGCACCTACGAGCAGTACTTC
TRBV6-1,-,TRBJ1-4,15,many,CASSEGHPTNEKLFF,TGTGCCAGCAGTGAGGGACACCCAACTAATGAAAAACTGTTTTTT
TRBV7-8,TRBD1,TRBJ1-2,13,-,CASSQGQGGGYTF,TGTGCCAGCAGTCAAGGTCAGGGGGGCGGCTACACCTTC
TRBV28,TRBD1,TRBJ2-7,13,-,CASGDRAIYEQYF,TGTGCCAGCGGTGACAGGGCCATCTACGAGCAGTACTTC
TRBV28,TRBD1,TRBJ1-5,15,-,CASSMTGSGNQPQHF,TGTGCCAGCAGTATGACAGGGTCCGGCAATCAGCCCCAGCATTTT
TRBV9,TRBD2,TRBJ2-1,16,few,CASSVGTLAGLGEQFF,TGTGCCAGCAGCGTAGGAACCCTAGCGGGACTTGGTGAGCAGTTCTTC
TRBV6-1,TRBD1,TRBJ2-5,13,once,CASRKTGAETQYF,TGTGCCAGCAGAAAGACAGGGGCGGAGACCCAGTACTTC
TRBV10-1,TRBD2,TRBJ2-7,17,-,CASRETSGRGDSYEQYF,TGCGCCAGCAGAGAGACTAGCGGGAGGGGGGACTCCTACGAGCAGTACTTC
TRBV27,-,TRBJ1-1,13,-,CASRRDFLGEAFF,TGTGCCAGCAGAAGGGACTTCCTGGGTGAAGCTTTCTTT
TRBV13,-,TRBJ2-7,14,once,CASSTGNKNYEQYF,TGTGCCAGCAGCACAGGGAATAAGAACTACGAGCAGTACTTC
TRBV5-1,TRBD1,TRBJ1-2,15,few,CASSLGQTGTGGYTF,TGCGCCAGCAGCTTGGGCCAGACGGGGACAGGAGGATACACCTTC
TRBV6-1,-,TRBJ1-5,14,-,CASSEQGLSQPQHF,TGTGCCAGCAGTGAACAGGGGTTGAGTCAGCCCCAGCATTTT